The clone carrying this TCR beta chain showed up just a few times. What it recognizes is unknown. Deletions cut 7 bases from V and 4 bases from J, with 15 bases between. Germline V CDR1 and CDR2: SNHLY, FYNNEI. CDR3 length: 14 amino acids. The sample originates from a study of T cell repertoires in cytomegalovirus infection. Study background: Indicated by public TCR beta signatures were CMV infection and matching HLA type. Study observations and caveats: The ex vivo response was dominated by HLA-C-restricted CMV-specific TCR beta clonotypes. Based on cumulative public TCR beta family frequency, carriers of CMV plus the relevant HLA were identified.

TCRdb independently ran MiXCR on the reads; one entry per CDR3 protein. The sample lists about 360,000 distinct CDR3 sequences, 15% to 20% occurring once. The sample taken for sequencing was PBMCs. The TCR was taken from a human donor in good health (CMV status not recorded). Some clones in this sample may be carry-over from other donors' samples. This sequence joins TRBV2 and TRBJ2-3; D is possibly TRBD1 or TRBD2 (7 bases each). CDR3 nucleotide sequence: TGTGCCAGCACCAGGGGGGGAATATCAGATACGCAGTATTTT. This gives the protein CASTRGGISDTQYF. The complete variable domain, with remaining parts taken from reference TRBV2 and TRBJ2-3, reads EPEVTQTPSHQVTQMGQEVILRCVPISNHLYFYWYRQILGQKVEFLVSFYNNEISEKSEIFDDQFSVERPDGSNFTLKIRSTKLEDSAMYFCASTRGGISDTQYFGPGTRLTVL.